Sequencing of this T cell receptor (beta chain) was carried out in a study of CD8 T cells in Susac syndrome. An input of about 0.5 to 1 ug of RNA was subjected to reverse transcription using random hexamers. TCRdb reanalysed the immunoSEQ multiplex PCR reads using MiXCR and keeps one entry per CDR3 protein. The table shows approximately 180,000 distinct CDR3 sequences, with 90% to 96% occurring only once. The sample comprised CD4+ T cells from PBMCs. This receptor was obtained from a human donor with multiple sclerosis.

CDR3 DNA sequence: TGCGCCAGCAGTCAATCGCGACAGAACTATGGCTACACCTTC. It is translated as CASSQSRQNYGYTF. The chain combines TRBV23-1 with TRBJ1-2; D possibly corresponds to TRBD1 (5 bases). TRBV23-1 is an open reading frame, and its role is uncertain. There are 14 residues in the CDR3. Trimming took off 0 bases at V and 2 bases at J, with 7 bases between the two ends.